What follows is one T cell receptor beta chain and its context. Germline V lookup: CDR1 MNHNS, CDR2 SASEGT. The CDR3 has 14 residues. V lost 0 bases and J 4 bases, leaving 7 bases between the germline ends. The data stem from a study of blood T cell repertoires in COVID-19. This table comes from immunoSEQ multiplex PCR, and its TCRdb copy is limited to in-frame clones, with some not included. The table has tens of thousands of clones, around 80% seen once. This clonotype was obtained from a man in his sixties or seventies with acute or convalescent COVID-19. The chain joins TRBV6-1 to TRBJ1-3; D gene uncertain. The sample comprised peripheral blood. CDR3 region: CASSEAGLGNTIYF. DNA of the CDR3: TGTGCCAGCAGTGAAGCCGGGTTGGGAAACACCATATATTTT.